The clone carrying this TCR beta chain showed up just once. The CDR3 contains 16 residues. J was trimmed by 7 bases and V by 5 bases; bases with no gene match: 7. Per the germline V gene, CDR1 is MRHNA and CDR2 is SNTAGT. Original data processing: Reference gene primer amplification yielded estimated nucleated cell counts. TCRdb's copy holds only in-frame clones and misses some; the assay was immunoSEQ multiplex PCR. V and J calls and clone size are given by that table; D and trimming were obtained from the DNA. The sample yields roughly 400,000 clones, approximately 92% seen once. Either two negative PCRs, clearance, or symptom resolution qualified Cohort 3 donors as recovered. The source of the sample is a study of blood T cell repertoires in COVID-19. Looking at the study overall: The United States, Italy and Spain were the sources of the acute and convalescent COVID-19 samples.

The sample was PBMCs or T cells enriched from blood (not recorded which). The receptor was derived from a man aged 25 to 40 who had recovered from COVID-19. The chain combines TRBV6-4 with TRBJ2-1; 14 bases agree with TRBD2. DNA for the CDR3: TGTGCCAGCAGTCCCGGACTAGCGGGAGGTATAAATGAGCAGTTCTTC. Residues: CASSPGLAGGINEQFF.